These T cell receptor beta chains were read from a single sample in a study of beta chain features in type 1 diabetes. The method was immunoSEQ multiplex PCR; TCRdb's version includes in-frame clones alone and lacks a portion of them. This sample has about 300,000 clones, with around 7.3% found just once. The sample comprised central memory CD4+ T cells from blood. The receptors were gathered from a woman younger than 35 in good health. Both conserved end residues are part of each CDR3. A D gene is named only where the DNA matches it firmly. The listing skips clone size in some rows; elsewhere it reads once, few, many or a size class.

>TRBJ1-4|-|-|TRBV2
CASRENEKLFF
TGTGCCAGCAGAGAGAATGAAAAACTGTTTTTT
>TRBJ2-3|-|many|TRBV2
CASSGPGNTQYF
TGTGCCAGCAGTGGACCGGGTAATACGCAGTATTTT
>TRBJ2-1|-|few|TRBV25-1
CASSEFNEQFF
TGTGCCAGCAGTGAATTCAATGAGCAGTTCTTC
>TRBJ2-5|-|-|TRBV25-1
CASSVSQETQYF
TGTGCCAGCAGTGTTTCCCAAGAGACCCAGTACTTC
>TRBJ1-1|-|few|TRBV7-3
CASSLDTNTEAFF
TGTGCCAGCAGCTTAGACACGAACACTGAAGCTTTCTTT
>TRBJ1-2|-|few|TRBV7-2
CASSLYSRSDGYTF
TGTGCCAGCAGCTTATATTCACGCTCCGATGGCTACACCTTC
>TRBJ2-2|-|few|TRBV9
CASSDHRVGTGELFF
TGTGCCAGCAGCGACCACAGGGTTGGCACCGGGGAGCTGTTTTTT
>TRBJ1-1|-|few|TRBV28
CASSLMMTSEAFF
TGTGCCAGCAGTTTGATGATGACTTCTGAAGCTTTCTTT
>TRBJ1-1|-|few|TRBV6-9
CASSARGRTAEAFF
TGTGCCAGCAGTGCACGGGGCCGAACGGCTGAAGCTTTCTTT
>TRBJ2-7|-|few|TRBV11-1
CASSRPGVPYEQYF
TGTGCCAGCAGCCGGCCAGGGGTTCCCTACGAGCAGTACTTC
>TRBJ2-1|-|many|TRBV9
CASSRGSYNEQFF
TGTGCCAGCAGCCGAGGGTCCTACAATGAGCAGTTCTTC
>TRBJ2-1|-|-|TRBV5-4
CASSPRVQDNEQFF
TGTGCCAGCAGCCCGAGGGTCCAGGACAATGAGCAGTTCTTC
>TRBJ2-3|-|-|TRBV9
CASSPVSNRGIYTQYF
TGTGCCAGCAGCCCCGTCTCCAATAGAGGGATATATACGCAGTATTTT
>TRBJ1-2|-|-|TRBV5-1
CASIADGNEAGYTF
TGCGCCAGCATTGCAGACGGAAACGAAGCGGGGTACACCTTC
>TRBJ1-5|-|-|TRBV30
CAWSRGDFGNQPQHF
TGTGCCTGGAGCCGGGGGGATTTCGGCAATCAGCCCCAGCATTTT
>TRBJ2-1|-|-|TRBV7-2
CASSLGQAYNEQFF
TGTGCCAGCAGCTTAGGACAGGCATACAATGAGCAGTTCTTC